Below, 30 T cell receptor beta chains from the same sample are listed, as sequenced in a study of shared clonotypes between healthy human individuals (dated by TCRdb to the early 2020s). CD8 naive samples were obtained by positive selection for CCR7 among CD45RO-negative cells, yielding a CD45RA+CCR7+ population from which TemRA cells were excluded. The library was built by means of the immunoSEQ multiplex PCR assay. TCRdb retrieved this table from immuneACCESS and kept in-frame rearrangements only. Not all clones are present; in checked studies, unresolved V genes account for under half, and no reason is known for the remainder. Across this sample there are some 600,000 clones, with around 96% seen only once. The top ten clonotypes cover roughly 0.1% of the sample. The sample taken for sequencing was naive CD8+ T cells sorted from blood. The cell subset or site label, read with the paper, signifies: CD45RA+CCR7+. The receptors originated from a woman in her twenties or thirties in good health.

This sequence joins TRBV7-2 and TRBJ2-7; D gene unclear. Germline CDR1 SGHTA, CDR2 FQGNSA. This CDR3 is 12 amino acids long. V was pared by 4 bases and J by 6 bases, with 10 bases between. Written as DNA, the CDR3 is TGTGCCAGCAGCTCAACCGGTTTCGAGCAGTACTTC. It translates to CASSSTGFEQYF.

The rearrangement links TRBV6-5 to TRBJ2-7, with 9 nucleotides matching TRBD1. Per germline, CDR1 MNHEY and CDR2 SVGAGI. The V gene end was trimmed by 6 bases and the J gene end by 7 bases; junction bases not matched to a gene: 7. The CDR3 consists of 13 residues. CDR3 sequence (DNA): TGTGCCAGCAGCTGGACAGGGGCGGTTGAGCAGTACTTC. Translating gives CASSWTGAVEQYF.

This chain links TRBV4-1 with TRBJ1-5; weak D call: TRBD1 (6 bases). Germline V gene data show CDR1 as MGHRA and CDR2 as YSYEKL. Between the trimmed V and J ends, which lost 4 bases and 1 base, there was a span of 14 bases. This CDR3 contains 16 residues. CDR3 sequence: CASSRLGAGSNQPQHF. CDR3 DNA: TGCGCCAGCAGCCGGCTGGGGGCGGGCAGCAATCAGCCCCAGCATTTT.

V usage is TRBV2 and J usage is TRBJ2-4; D possibly corresponds to TRBD2 (5 bases). The V end was cut by 4 bases, the J end by 0 bases, with 13 bases between. Germline CDR1 is SNHLY and CDR2 is FYNNEI. This CDR3 contains 16 residues. DNA for the CDR3: TGTGCCAGCAGTGCCGAAGGGAGTAAAGCCAAAAACATTCAGTACTTC. Translated, it gives CASSAEGSKAKNIQYF.

The J gene is TRBJ2-1, the V gene TRBV7-8; D is uncertain. This CDR3 is built from 13 residues. Germline values: CDR1 SGHVS, CDR2 FQNEAQ. Trimming left V 5 bases short and J 8 bases short, with 13 bases between. The CDR3 DNA follows: TGTGCCAGCAGCCCTCCCCTTCCGGATGAGCAGTTCTTC. It encodes CASSPPLPDEQFF.

The V gene is TRBV27, the J gene TRBJ2-1, with TRBD1 matching over 12 bases. Germline V lookup: CDR1 MNHEY, CDR2 SMNVEV (reference sequence). CDR3 length equals 15 residues. The ends lost 3 bases at V and 7 bases at J; junction bases unmatched: 4. CDR3 loop: CASSFGTGGMNEQFF. As DNA, the CDR3 is TGTGCCAGCAGTTTCGGGACAGGGGGCATGAATGAGCAGTTCTTC.

V gene TRBV28 combines with J gene TRBJ2-3; possibly TRBD1 for D (5 bases). This CDR3 region has 14 residues. Trimming took off 5 bases at V and 1 base at J, with 10 bases between the two ends. The germline V gene has CDR1 MDHEN and CDR2 SYDVKM. The CDR3 DNA sequence: TGTGCCAGCAGTCCAGAGACAGGCACAGATACGCAGTATTTT. It yields the protein CASSPETGTDTQYF.

This clone was seen a few times. Written as DNA, the CDR3 is TGTGCCAGCAGCTCCGGGACAGGGTTGGTCGAGACCCAGTACTTC. Protein product: CASSSGTGLVETQYF. V is TRBV7-9 and J is TRBJ2-5, with TRBD1 identical over 9 bases. This CDR3 is built from 15 residues. V was pared by 4 bases and J by 5 bases, with 8 bases of the junction left unmatched. Germline loops: CDR1 SEHNR, CDR2 FQNEAQ (reference sequence).

The chain has TRBV4-1 and TRBJ2-2, with unresolved D. The CDR3 runs to 14 residues. Germline-derived CDR1 and CDR2 are MGHRA and YSYEKL. V was pared by 1 base and J by 5 bases, with 8 bases between. Here the CDR3 DNA reads TGCGCCAGCAGCCAAGTTTCCGGAACCGGGGAGCTGTTTTTT. Its protein product is CASSQVSGTGELFF.

V is TRBV11-2 and J is TRBJ2-1; D ambiguous. This CDR3 has 14 amino acids. Deletions cut 2 bases from V and 0 bases from J, with 5 bases between. Germline-derived CDR1 and CDR2 are SGHAT and FQNNGV. DNA for the CDR3: TGTGCCAGCAGCTTACCAAGCTCCTACAATGAGCAGTTCTTC. This encodes CASSLPSSYNEQFF.

This clone was observed a single time. The V and J genes are TRBV27 and TRBJ1-2; 8 nucleotides match TRBD1. CDR3 length: 14 residues. The germline CDR1 and CDR2 sequences are MNHEY and SMNVEV (reference sequence). With 5 bases clipped from V and 1 base from J, the junction kept 3 bases outside the gene matches. The CDR3 DNA reads as TGTGCCAGCAGTCCCGGACAGGGTAACTATGGCTACACCTTC. The encoded protein is CASSPGQGNYGYTF.

This clone appeared once. The chain joins TRBV30 to TRBJ2-5; 9 nucleotides match TRBD1. The junction had 4 bases not matched to a gene; V was cut back by 1 base and J by 4 bases. Germline V gene sequence: CDR1 GTSNPN, CDR2 SVGIG (reference sequence). The length of the CDR3 is 14 residues. CDR3: CAWSEGQGRETQYF. The CDR3 DNA follows: TGTGCCTGGAGTGAGGGACAGGGAAGAGAGACCCAGTACTTC. The variable domain in full, completed from reference TRBV30 and TRBJ2-5, reads SQTIHQWPATLVQPVGSPLSLECTVEGTSNPNLYWYRQAAGRGLQLLFYSVGIGQISSEVPQNLSASRPQDRQFILSSKKLLLSDSGFYLCAWSEGQGRETQYFGPGTRLLVL.

Turning to this clone: The sample contains more than one DNA sequence encoding this CDR3. The gene calls are TRBV28 and TRBJ2-7; 8 positions match TRBD2. The junction had 1 base not matched to a gene; V was cut back by 3 bases and J by 0 bases. The CDR3 is made up of 14 amino acids. Germline lookup yields CDR1 MDHEN and CDR2 SYDVKM. As DNA, the CDR3 is TGTGCCAGCAGTTTGAGCGGGAGCTCCTACGAGCAGTACTTC. This codes for CASSLSGSSYEQYF.

The rearrangement links TRBV27 to TRBJ2-3; D remains unclear. CDR1 MNHEY and CDR2 SMNVEV come from the germline V gene (reference sequence). V gave up 4 bases and J gave up 6 bases, with 5 bases separating them. The CDR3 length is 11 residues. This chain's CDR3 is CASSWGDTQYF. CDR3 DNA: TGTGCCAGCAGTTGGGGTGATACGCAGTATTTT.

This clone was seen just once. The rearrangement uses TRBV7-9 and TRBJ2-3, with 8 bases matching TRBD1. V dropped 3 bases and J dropped 5; count of bases not matched to a gene: 7. This CDR3 has 15 amino acids. Germline values: CDR1 SEHNR, CDR2 FQNEAQ (reference sequence). CDR3 amino acids: CASSLGTGIQDTQYF. In DNA, the CDR3 is TGTGCCAGCAGCTTGGGGACAGGTATTCAAGATACGCAGTATTTT.

The J gene is TRBJ2-7, the V gene TRBV27, with 9 bases identical to TRBD1. The V gene end was trimmed by 5 bases and the J gene end by 4 bases; junction bases not matched to a gene: 3. The CDR3 is 13 amino acids. Germline-derived CDR1 and CDR2 are MNHEY and SMNVEV (reference sequence). For the CDR3, the DNA is TGTGCCAGCAGTGCCGGGACAGGGTACGAGCAGTACTTC. Its protein product is CASSAGTGYEQYF.

The rearrangement links TRBV19 to TRBJ2-7, with D unclear. The CDR3 sequence is 15 residues long. V was pared by 6 bases and J by 5 bases, with 20 bases between. From germline, CDR1 is LNHDA and CDR2 SQIVND (reference sequence). The CDR3 here is CASSLFFSSGHEQYF. CDR3 DNA sequence: TGTGCCAGTAGCCTATTTTTTTCGTCTGGCCACGAGCAGTACTTC.

The rearrangement joins TRBV7-8 to TRBJ2-7, with D perhaps matching TRBD1 (8 bases). CDR3 length: 16 residues. Trimming took off 1 base at V and 0 bases at J, with 13 bases between the two ends. Germline V gives CDR1 SGHVS, CDR2 FQNEAQ. The CDR3 DNA reads TGTGCCAGCAGCTTAGAAACAGGGGGGGGCTCCTACGAGCAGTACTTC. Amino acids: CASSLETGGGSYEQYF.

A word on this clone: Other DNA sequences in this sample translate to the same CDR3. This chain connects TRBV27 to TRBJ2-1; no clear D gene. Germline CDR1 reads MNHEY; CDR2 reads SMNVEV (reference sequence). The germline V and J ends were trimmed by 6 bases and 6 bases, with 9 bases remaining between them. This CDR3 contains 12 residues. CDR3 DNA: TGTGCCAGCAGCCTCAGGTCCAATGAGCAGTTCTTC. It is translated as CASSLRSNEQFF.

This clone was found once. The chain combines TRBV27 with TRBJ2-7; possible D gene TRBD2, 7 bases. CDR1 and CDR2 (germline): MNHEY, SMNVEV (reference sequence). Trimming left V 4 bases short and J 7 bases short, with 20 bases between. This CDR3 spans 15 amino acids. Written as DNA, the CDR3 is TGTGCCAGCAGTTCCTTTGTTGGGGGGGCTAGGGAGCAGTACTTC. Protein product: CASSSFVGGAREQYF.

The sample holds a few counts of this clone. V usage is TRBV4-1 and J usage is TRBJ1-5; D not certain. The V gene lost 0 bases and the J gene lost 1 base, with 10 bases spanning the gap. The CDR3 extends over 16 amino acids. Germline V CDR1 and CDR2: MGHRA, YSYEKL. Here the CDR3 reads CASSQEQGRSNQPQHF. The CDR3, as DNA: TGCGCCAGCAGCCAAGAGCAAGGCAGAAGCAATCAGCCCCAGCATTTT.

The genes are TRBV28 and TRBJ1-2, with TRBD1 identical over 7 bases. From germline, CDR1 is MDHEN and CDR2 SYDVKM. V shed 2 bases, J shed 8 bases, and the junction held 5 bases outside the gene matches. The CDR3 has 13 amino acids. As DNA, the CDR3 is TGTGCCAGCAGTTTACCTGACAGGGACGGCTACACCTTC. Translating gives CASSLPDRDGYTF.

The chain is built from TRBV7-9 and TRBJ2-7, with TRBD1 matching 10 bases. This CDR3 contains 16 residues. Germline CDR1 SEHNR, CDR2 FQNEAQ (reference sequence). V was clipped by 1 base and J by 2 bases; unmatched bases: 5. The CDR3 sequence is CASSLGGQGRPYEQYF. CDR3 DNA: TGTGCCAGCAGCTTAGGGGGACAGGGGAGGCCCTACGAGCAGTACTTC.

This clone appeared once. V is TRBV5-6 and J is TRBJ2-5, with D perhaps matching TRBD2 (6 bases). The CDR3 covers 15 residues. V dropped 4 bases and J dropped 5 bases, with 18 bases sitting between them. Germline V CDR1 and CDR2: SGHDT, YYEEEE. CDR3 sequence: CASSISIAVSETQYF. CDR3 DNA: TGTGCCAGCAGCATTAGTATAGCGGTGTCGGAGACCCAGTACTTC.

The V and J genes are TRBV28 and TRBJ2-7, with 9 bases identical to TRBD2. The CDR3 is 16 residues long. Germline CDR1 reads MDHEN; CDR2 reads SYDVKM. Trimming at V came to 2 bases and at J to 0 bases, leaving 5 bases not matched to a gene. The CDR3 nucleotides read TGTGCCAGCAGTTTACCCGGACTAGCGAGCTCCTACGAGCAGTACTTC. It encodes CASSLPGLASSYEQYF.

V usage is TRBV11-2 and J usage is TRBJ2-1; no clear D gene. The CDR3 consists of 18 residues. The germline CDR1 and CDR2 sequences are SGHAT and FQNNGV. Between the trimmed V and J ends, which lost 1 base and 0 bases, there was a span of 16 bases. The DNA of the CDR3 is TGTGCCAGCAGCTTAGTTGGTAGGCAGGCGAGCTCCTACAATGAGCAGTTCTTC. Protein product: CASSLVGRQASSYNEQFF.

This clone was seen a single time. The rearrangement joins TRBV2 to TRBJ1-6; 7 bases fit TRBD1. This CDR3 region has 16 residues. V lost 4 bases to trimming and J lost 8 bases; unmatched junction nucleotides: 11. Germline CDR1 SNHLY, CDR2 FYNNEI. The CDR3 loop reads CASSGDSRLLDSPLHF. The CDR3 DNA reads TGTGCCAGCAGTGGGGACAGTCGACTACTGGATTCACCCCTCCACTTT.

The table lists this clone with a count of one. This rearrangement joins TRBV18 to TRBJ2-7; 10 bases match TRBD2. The CDR3 is 18 residues long. Germline CDR1 is KGHSH and CDR2 is LQKENI. Trimming cost V 0 bases and J 4 bases; bases outside gene matches: 12. For the CDR3, the DNA is TGTGCCAGCTCACCACCGAACGGGACTAGCGAGGCAGTTTACGAGCAGTACTTC. This encodes CASSPPNGTSEAVYEQYF.

This sequence joins TRBV7-9 and TRBJ2-1, with 10 bases lining up with TRBD1. V dropped 0 bases and J dropped 5; count of bases not matched to a gene: 1. Germline CDR1 SEHNR, CDR2 FQNEAQ (reference sequence). The CDR3 covers 15 residues. CDR3 DNA sequence: TGTGCCAGCAGCTTAGCCGGGACAGGGGACAATGAGCAGTTCTTC. This encodes CASSLAGTGDNEQFF.

J is TRBJ1-5 and V is TRBV28, with no clear D. Germline-derived CDR1 and CDR2 are MDHEN and SYDVKM. The CDR3 has 14 amino acids. Trimming shortened V by 2 bases and J by 2 bases, and 7 bases separated the two germline ends. The CDR3 loop is CASSLRNGNQPQHF. Written as DNA, the CDR3 is TGTGCCAGCAGTTTAAGGAATGGCAATCAGCCCCAGCATTTT.